A selection of T cell receptor beta chains follows, all from one sample in a study of response to subunit inactivated influenza vaccine. A single record per CDR3 protein comes from TCRdb applying MiXCR to the RT-PCR reads. The sample contains over 150,000 distinct CDR3 sequences, approximately 12% of which appear only once. Specimen: CD8+ T cells sorted from PBMCs, collected less than 30 months after vaccination. These receptors were taken from a man aged 50 to 75 who received an inactivated influenza vaccine. CDR3s include the opening cysteine and the closing phenylalanine or tryptophan. The order of the fields is CDR3 protein, CDR3 DNA, clone size, V gene, J gene, D gene. A D gene is named only where the DNA matches it firmly. Clone size is not always given. Where it is, it says once, few, many or a class for expanded clones.

CDR3: CASSPAGTSGNEQFF; DNA: TGTGCCAGCAGCCCCGCCGGGACTAGCGGTAATGAGCAGTTCTTC; size: NA; V: TRBV7-3; J: TRBJ2-1; D: TRBD2
CDR3: CASSQPEALAGVNEQFF; DNA: TGCGCCAGCAGCCAACCAGAGGCCCTAGCGGGGGTAAATGAGCAGTTCTTC; size: NA; V: TRBV4-1; J: TRBJ2-1; D: TRBD2
CDR3: CASKAGTGNSPLHF; DNA: TGTGCCAGCAAGGCCGGGACAGGGAATTCACCCCTCCACTTT; size: many; V: TRBV7-9; J: TRBJ1-6; D: TRBD1
CDR3: CSASLFPQELNQPQHF; DNA: TGCAGTGCTAGTCTCTTTCCCCAGGAGTTGAATCAGCCCCAGCATTTT; size: NA; V: TRBV20-1; J: TRBJ1-5; D: NA
CDR3: CASSLRGISETQYF; DNA: TGCGCCAGCAGCCTAAGGGGGATTTCTGAGACCCAGTACTTC; size: few; V: TRBV10-2; J: TRBJ2-5; D: NA
CDR3: CASRATGGINEQYF; DNA: TGTGCCAGCAGAGCAACAGGGGGCATAAACGAGCAGTACTTC; size: few; V: TRBV2; J: TRBJ2-7; D: TRBD1
CDR3: CSASQQGIHEQYF; DNA: TGCAGTGCTAGCCAGCAAGGGATCCACGAGCAGTACTTC; size: NA; V: TRBV20-1; J: TRBJ2-7; D: NA
CDR3: CASSPGGPGEQFF; DNA: TGTGCCAGCAGTCCGGGAGGACCCGGGGAGCAGTTCTTC; size: few; V: TRBV7-3; J: TRBJ2-1; D: TRBD2
CDR3: CAWSPGRGYEQYF; DNA: TGTGCCTGGAGTCCAGGGAGAGGGTACGAGCAGTACTTC; size: NA; V: TRBV30; J: TRBJ2-7; D: NA
CDR3: CASSQVGADSTDTQYF; DNA: TGTGCCAGCAGCCAAGTGGGGGCCGATTCTACAGATACGCAGTATTTT; size: NA; V: TRBV3-1; J: TRBJ2-3; D: NA
CDR3: CASSFLRQETQYF; DNA: TGTGCCAGCAGCTTTTTACGGCAAGAGACCCAGTACTTC; size: few; V: TRBV5-6; J: TRBJ2-5; D: NA
CDR3: CASSRLAGGPYEQYF; DNA: TGTGCCAGCAGCCGACTAGCGGGAGGCCCCTACGAGCAGTACTTC; size: few; V: TRBV7-8; J: TRBJ2-7; D: TRBD2
CDR3: CASSVSWGGPIVSYNEQFF; DNA: TGTGCCAGCAGCGTTTCCTGGGGAGGGCCAATAGTGTCCTACAATGAGCAGTTCTTC; size: few; V: TRBV9; J: TRBJ2-1; D: TRBD2
CDR3: CASSPVGLAGADTQYF; DNA: TGTGCCAGCAGCCCAGTAGGGCTAGCGGGGGCAGATACGCAGTATTTT; size: few; V: TRBV14; J: TRBJ2-3; D: TRBD2
CDR3: CASSPQGGRTEAFF; DNA: TGTGCCAGCAGCCCACAGGGGGGGAGGACTGAAGCTTTCTTT; size: few; V: TRBV6-1; J: TRBJ1-1; D: TRBD1
CDR3: CASTPSLNTEAFF; DNA: TGTGCCAGCACCCCAAGCTTGAACACTGAAGCTTTCTTT; size: NA; V: TRBV12-3/TRBV12-4; J: TRBJ1-1; D: NA
CDR3: CASSFDRSYEQYF; DNA: TGCGCCAGCAGCTTCGACAGGTCTTACGAGCAGTACTTC; size: few; V: TRBV5-1; J: TRBJ2-7; D: NA
CDR3: CASSATRSSYNEQFF; DNA: TGTGCCAGCAGTGCGACTCGGAGCTCCTACAATGAGCAGTTCTTC; size: few; V: TRBV2; J: TRBJ2-1; D: NA